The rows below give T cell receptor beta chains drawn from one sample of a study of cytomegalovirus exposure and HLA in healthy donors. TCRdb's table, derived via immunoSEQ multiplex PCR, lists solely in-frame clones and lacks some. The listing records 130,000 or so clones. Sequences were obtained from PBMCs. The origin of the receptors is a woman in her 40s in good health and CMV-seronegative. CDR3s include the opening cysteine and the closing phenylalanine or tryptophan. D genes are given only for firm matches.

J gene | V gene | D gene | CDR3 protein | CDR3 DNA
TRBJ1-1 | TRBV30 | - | CAWSVISAGRETEAFF | TGTGCCTGGAGTGTTATCTCGGCGGGGCGGGAGACTGAAGCTTTCTTT
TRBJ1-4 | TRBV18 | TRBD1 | CASSPPRGQGATNEKLFF | TGTGCCAGCTCACCCCCACGGGGGCAGGGGGCAACTAATGAAAAACTGTTTTTT
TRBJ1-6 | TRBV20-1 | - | CSAKPNSPLHF | TGCAGTGCTAAGCCCAATTCACCCCTCCACTTT
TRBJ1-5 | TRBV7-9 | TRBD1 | CASSRGTGEYSNQPQHF | TGTGCCAGCAGCCGTGGGACAGGGGAATATAGCAATCAGCCCCAGCATTTT
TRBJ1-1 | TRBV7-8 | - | CASSREDSRDTEAFF | TGTGCCAGCAGCCGAGAAGACAGCCGGGACACTGAAGCTTTCTTT
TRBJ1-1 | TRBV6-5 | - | CASSYRQGGVPEAFF | TGTGCCAGCAGTTATCGTCAGGGTGGTGTGCCTGAAGCTTTCTTT
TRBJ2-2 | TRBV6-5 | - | CASSPRTQNTGELFF | TGTGCCAGCAGCCCTCGGACACAGAACACCGGGGAGCTGTTTTTT
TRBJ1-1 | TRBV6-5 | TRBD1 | CASSRTGGGVTEAFF | TGTGCCAGCAGTAGAACAGGGGGAGGGGTCACTGAAGCTTTCTTT
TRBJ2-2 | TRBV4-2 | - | CASSQHRARELFF | TGTGCCAGCAGCCAGCACAGGGCCAGGGAGCTGTTTTTT
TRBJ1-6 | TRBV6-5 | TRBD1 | CASSSGQGGRSPLHF | TGTGCCAGCAGTTCAGGACAGGGCGGACGATCACCCCTCCACTTT
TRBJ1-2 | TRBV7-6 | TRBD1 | CASSGPGQGEDGYTF | TGTGCCAGCAGCGGCCCGGGACAGGGGGAAGATGGCTACACCTTC
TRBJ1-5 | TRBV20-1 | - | CSVQRTQPQHF | TGCAGTGTTCAGCGTACCCAGCCCCAGCATTTT
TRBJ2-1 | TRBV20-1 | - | CSVGRINEQFF | TGCAGTGTAGGGAGAATCAATGAGCAGTTCTTC
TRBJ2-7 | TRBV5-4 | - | CASSLDRVQYF | TGTGCCAGCAGCTTGGACCGCGTGCAGTACTTC
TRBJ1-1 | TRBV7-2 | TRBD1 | CASSIQGGNTEAFF | TGTGCCAGCAGCATACAGGGGGGGAACACTGAAGCTTTCTTT
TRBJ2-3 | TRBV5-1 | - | CASSLTGADTQYF | TGCGCCAGCAGCTTAACGGGGGCAGATACGCAGTATTTT
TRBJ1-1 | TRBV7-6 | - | CASSSFVSDTEAFF | TGTGCCAGCAGCTCCTTCGTCAGCGACACTGAAGCTTTCTTT